Below are 24 T cell receptor beta chains sequenced from a single sample in a study of blood T cell repertoires in COVID-19. This table comes from immunoSEQ multiplex PCR, and its TCRdb copy is limited to in-frame clones, with some not included. The table shows roughly 330,000 clones, with over 70% occurring only once. What was sequenced was PBMCs or T cells enriched from blood (not recorded which). These receptors all stem from a man under 40 who had recovered from COVID-19.

The chain joins TRBV7-3 to TRBJ1-1; D gene uncertain. The CDR3 extends over 14 amino acids. The germline V gene encodes CDR1 SGHTA and CDR2 FQGTGA. Trimming took 5 bases from V and 5 from J, leaving 15 bases between them. Here the CDR3 reads CASSAVAGRTEAFF. In DNA, the CDR3 is TGTGCCAGCAGCGCCGTGGCGGGAAGGACTGAAGCTTTCTTT.

J is TRBJ2-7 and V is TRBV15; D might be TRBD1 (6 bases). CDR1 is LNHNV and CDR2 is YYDKDF in the germline V gene (reference sequence). The V end was cut by 3 bases, the J end by 3 bases, with 15 bases between. This CDR3 has 15 amino acids. The CDR3 is CATSRDDRILYEQYF. CDR3 DNA sequence: TGTGCCACCAGCAGGGACGACAGGATCCTCTACGAGCAGTACTTC.

This chain joins TRBV2 and TRBJ1-4; TRBD1 might be the D (6 bases). The CDR3 sequence is 14 residues long. Per the germline V gene, CDR1 is SNHLY and CDR2 is FYNNEI. V was cut by 5 bases and J by 7 bases, with 14 bases left in between. DNA of the CDR3: TGTGCCAGCAGTCGGACAGCCGGGACTGAAAAACTGTTTTTT. Its protein product is CASSRTAGTEKLFF.

The chain is built from TRBV15 and TRBJ2-7; D not resolved. V lost 0 bases and J lost 0, with 9 bases in between. This CDR3 contains 15 residues. Germline CDR1 is LNHNV and CDR2 is YYDKDF (reference sequence). CDR3 coding DNA: TGTGCCACCAGCAGAGAGTTGGTCGGCTCCTACGAGCAGTACTTC. The encoded protein is CATSRELVGSYEQYF.

This sequence joins TRBV2 and TRBJ1-3, with TRBD1 matching over 8 bases. Germline V lookup: CDR1 SNHLY, CDR2 FYNNEI. This CDR3 region has 15 residues. V was pared by 6 bases and J by 3 bases, with 7 bases of the junction left unmatched. The CDR3 protein is CASSRTGRGGNTIYF. The CDR3 nucleotides are TGTGCCAGCAGCAGGACAGGGCGTGGTGGAAACACCATATATTTT.

V usage is TRBV7-2 and J usage is TRBJ1-2, with D maybe TRBD1 (5 bases). Germline loops: CDR1 SGHTA, CDR2 FQGNSA. The CDR3 loop spans 14 amino acids. The V end lost 1 base, the J end lost 4 bases, and 10 bases lay between the germline ends. In DNA form, the CDR3 reads TGTGCCAGCAGCTTAGGCGGAGACAGCTATGGCTACACCTTC. It specifies CASSLGGDSYGYTF.

CDR3 protein: CASSTNSGGVSYNEQFF. The DNA for the CDR3 is TGTGCCAGTAGTACAAATAGCGGGGGGGTCTCCTACAATGAGCAGTTCTTC. V and J are TRBV19 and TRBJ2-1, with TRBD2 matching over 11 bases. Germline V gene lookup returns CDR1 LNHDA and CDR2 SQIVND (reference sequence). Losses at the gene ends were 4 bases for V and 0 bases for J; bases not matched to a gene: 5. This CDR3 comprises 17 residues.

This sequence joins TRBV28 and TRBJ1-2; TRBD1 is a possible D gene (5 bases). Between the trimmed V and J ends, which lost 3 bases and 4 bases, there was a span of 15 bases. CDR1 is MDHEN, CDR2 SYDVKM, per germline. This CDR3 is built from 15 residues. The CDR3 here is CASSLTRQGIYGYTF. The CDR3 DNA sequence: TGTGCCAGCAGTTTGACCCGGCAGGGCATCTATGGCTACACCTTC.

The chain links TRBV28 to TRBJ2-5, with no clear D. Trimming took 6 bases from V and 2 from J, leaving 19 bases between them. The V gene's germline CDR1 is MDHEN and CDR2 SYDVKM. The CDR3 covers 16 residues. CDR3 nucleotide sequence: TGTGCCAGCAGCCGACCCGGTGGGCAGACACAAGAGACCCAGTACTTC. It is translated as CASSRPGGQTQETQYF.

This chain connects TRBV18 to TRBJ2-1; D possibly corresponds to TRBD2 (6 bases). CDR1 and CDR2 (germline): KGHSH, LQKENI. Trimming pared 0 bases from V and 7 bases from J, leaving 16 bases between. There are 16 residues in the CDR3. The CDR3 region is CASSPPSGSGGNEQFF. CDR3 coding DNA: TGTGCCAGCTCACCACCCTCGGGCAGTGGGGGGAATGAGCAGTTCTTC.

This clone was seen a handful of times. The CDR3 spells CASRLYNQPQHF. CDR3 DNA: TGTGCAAGTCGCCTTTATAATCAGCCCCAGCATTTT. The V and J genes are TRBV12-2 and TRBJ1-5. TRBV12-2 is classified as a pseudogene. There are 12 residues in the CDR3.

This clone was counted only a few times. The chain joins TRBV3-1 (or the pseudogene TRBV3-2) to TRBJ2-3; 8 positions match TRBD2. The ends lost 1 base at V and 7 bases at J; junction bases unmatched: 7. The CDR3 totals 15 residues. The germline CDR1 and CDR2 sequences are LGHDT and YNNKEL (reference sequence). CDR3 DNA: TGTGCCAGCAGCCAAGGCGGGGGGCCAAGGAATACGCAGTATTTT. Its translation is CASSQGGGPRNTQYF.

The chain couples TRBV27 to TRBJ1-4; 7 positions agree with TRBD1. V lost 5 bases to trimming and J lost 5 bases; unmatched junction nucleotides: 17. Germline loops: CDR1 MNHEY, CDR2 SMNVEV (reference sequence). The CDR3 covers 18 residues. DNA of the CDR3: TGTGCCAGCAGTCCAACCTACCCGGGACAGTCGGCGAATGAAAAACTGTTTTTT. It specifies CASSPTYPGQSANEKLFF.

The rearrangement joins TRBV5-6 to TRBJ2-7, with 7 positions matching TRBD1. Looked up from germline, CDR1 is SGHDT and CDR2 is YYEEEE. This CDR3 contains 14 residues. V was clipped by 6 bases and J by 0 bases; unmatched bases: 6. The CDR3 reads CASTWNRGSYEQYF. DNA for the CDR3: TGTGCCAGCACCTGGAACAGGGGCTCCTACGAGCAGTACTTC.

The V gene is TRBV28, the J gene TRBJ2-3; 7 nucleotides agree with TRBD1. The CDR3 has 15 amino acids. Germline V lookup: CDR1 MDHEN, CDR2 SYDVKM. Trimming at V came to 4 bases and at J to 3 bases, leaving 7 bases not matched to a gene. The CDR3 sequence is CASSSGTETTDTQYF. Here the CDR3 DNA reads TGTGCCAGCAGTTCCGGGACAGAGACAACAGATACGCAGTATTTT.

The DNA of the CDR3 is TGTGCCAGCAGCCTACAGACAGGGCTCAGCTATGGCTACACCTTC. This codes for CASSLQTGLSYGYTF. The V call is TRBV7-8, the J call TRBJ1-2; the match to TRBD1 covers 7 bases. The CDR3 length is 15 residues. Germline CDR1 and CDR2: SGHVS and FQNEAQ. With 5 bases clipped from V and 4 bases from J, the junction kept 10 bases outside the gene matches.

V usage is TRBV11-2 and J usage is TRBJ2-7, with D possibly being TRBD2 (6 bases). CDR3 length: 13 amino acids. Per germline, CDR1 SGHAT and CDR2 FQNNGV. V was shortened by 5 bases and J by 4 bases, with 12 bases between the two germline ends. CDR3 in DNA: TGTGCCAGCAGCGGCGGGGAGTGGTACGAGCAGTACTTC. Protein: CASSGGEWYEQYF.

In this sample, this clone turned up once. The chain carries TRBV5-3 and TRBJ2-7; perhaps TRBD1 as D (6 bases). TRBV5-3 is flagged as an ORF with uncertain function. This CDR3 has 13 residues. V was pared by 5 bases and J by 4 bases, with 13 bases between. As DNA, the CDR3 is TGTGCCAGAAGTTTGAACAGGGTATACGAGCAGTACTTC. Its translation: CARSLNRVYEQYF.

The genes are TRBV7-8 and TRBJ2-7; no firm D call. Trimming took off 5 bases at V and 5 bases at J, with 13 bases between the two ends. This CDR3 spans 13 amino acids. CDR1 and CDR2 from the germline V gene are SGHVS and FQNEAQ. The CDR3 loop is CASSQTRPDEQYF. The CDR3 DNA reads TGTGCCAGCAGCCAGACTCGTCCGGACGAGCAGTACTTC.

This clone was counted a few times. The chain uses TRBV28 and TRBJ1-2, with a weak D call TRBD1 (5 bases). The germline V gene encodes CDR1 MDHEN and CDR2 SYDVKM. Trimming removed 5 bases at V and 1 base at J, with 11 bases between. The CDR3 runs to 14 residues. The CDR3 DNA follows: TGTGCCAGCAGTCAACTGACAGTTAACTATGGCTACACCTTC. Translating it yields CASSQLTVNYGYTF.

This chain joins TRBV6-5 and TRBJ2-5; 12 bases match TRBD2. Germline V CDR1 and CDR2: MNHEY, SVGAGI. There are 15 residues in the CDR3. Germline trimming cut 4 bases from V and 5 bases from J; bases unmatched to any gene: 5. The CDR3 spells CASSFSSGGAETQYF. DNA of the CDR3: TGTGCCAGCAGTTTCTCTAGCGGGGGGGCGGAGACCCAGTACTTC.

V usage is TRBV10-1 and J usage is TRBJ2-1; D is unclear. Germline V CDR1 and CDR2: WNHNN, SYGVQD (reference sequence). The CDR3 is made up of 12 amino acids. Deletions cut 3 bases from V and 12 bases from J, with 12 bases between. The CDR3 protein is CASSDEVRGQFF. The CDR3 region has the DNA TGCGCCAGCAGTGATGAGGTTAGAGGGCAGTTCTTC.

In nucleotides, the CDR3 is TGTGCCAGCAGTGGGCCTGACAGGGGGCTTAGCTCTAATGAAAAACTGTTTTTT. This gives the protein CASSGPDRGLSSNEKLFF. The V and J genes are TRBV2 and TRBJ1-4, with 10 bases fitting TRBD1. The germline gives CDR1 SNHLY, CDR2 FYNNEI. V lost 4 bases, J lost 3 bases, and 11 bases stayed unmatched. The CDR3 sequence is 18 residues long.

J is TRBJ2-3 and V is TRBV5-1; 9 bases are a match to TRBD2. The CDR3 is 14 amino acids. The V segment lost 4 bases and the J segment 4 bases; nucleotides outside the gene matches: 4. From germline, CDR1 is SGHRS and CDR2 YFSETQ. CDR3 in amino acids: CASSDGTSSDTQYF. The DNA for the CDR3 is TGCGCCAGCAGCGACGGGACTAGCTCAGATACGCAGTATTTT.